The clone carrying this TCR beta chain was picked up many times. Its antigen is not known. The sample belongs to a study of blood T cells in healthy people across ages. General study points: It was found that TCR beta diversity correlated strongly with the percentage of naive T cells.

Using a J-beta primer mix together with a sample-barcoded 5' primer, a second PCR was run for roughly 6 to 11 cycles. CDR3-containing paired-end reads numbered at least 2.5 million in each sample. TCRdb redid the calling of the 5' RACE reads with MiXCR, one entry per CDR3 protein. The data show about 780,000 distinct CDR3 sequences, with around 50% seen just once and around a sixth held by the top ten. Trimming at V came to 7 bases and at J to 0 bases, leaving 6 bases not matched to a gene. Germline-derived CDR1 and CDR2 are DFQATT and SNEGSKA (reference sequence). The CDR3 is 15 amino acids. All donors came from Russia, were Caucasian and healthy, and spanned ages about 6 to 100. No fewer than 7 million PBMCs went into each sample.

The V gene is TRBV20-1, the J gene TRBJ2-5; 12 bases map to TRBD2. This TCR was sampled from a man older than 75 in good health. Sequenced input: blood. The CDR3 region has the DNA TGCAGTGTCGGACTAGCGGGACACTACCAAGAGACCCAGTACTTC. Its protein product is CSVGLAGHYQETQYF.